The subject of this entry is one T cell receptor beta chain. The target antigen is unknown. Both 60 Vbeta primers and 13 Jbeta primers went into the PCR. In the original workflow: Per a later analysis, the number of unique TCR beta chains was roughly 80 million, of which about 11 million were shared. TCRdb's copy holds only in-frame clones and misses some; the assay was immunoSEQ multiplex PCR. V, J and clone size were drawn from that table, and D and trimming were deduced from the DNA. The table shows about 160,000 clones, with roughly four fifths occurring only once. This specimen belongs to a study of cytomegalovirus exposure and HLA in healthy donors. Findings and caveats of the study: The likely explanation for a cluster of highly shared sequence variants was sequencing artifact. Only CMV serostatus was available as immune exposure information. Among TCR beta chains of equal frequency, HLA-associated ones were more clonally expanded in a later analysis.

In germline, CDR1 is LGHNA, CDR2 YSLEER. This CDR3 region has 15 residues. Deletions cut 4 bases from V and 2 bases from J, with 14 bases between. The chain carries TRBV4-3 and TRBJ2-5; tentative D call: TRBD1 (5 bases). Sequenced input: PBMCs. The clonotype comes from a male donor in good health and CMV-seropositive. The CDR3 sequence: CASSRGLGQQETQYF. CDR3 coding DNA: TGCGCCAGCAGCCGGGGCCTCGGTCAACAAGAGACCCAGTACTTC.